A single sample is the source of the 21 T cell receptor beta chains below, sequenced in a study of blood T cells in healthy people across ages. The authors ran a second PCR of about 6 to 11 cycles using a sample-barcoded 5' primer and a J-beta primer mix. Via MiXCR, TCRdb re-called the 5' RACE reads, giving one row per CDR3 protein. The sample shows some 640,000 distinct CDR3 sequences, around 49% of them seen only once. The sequenced sample consisted of blood. These receptors all come from a woman aged 55-69 years in good health.

The genes are TRBV20-1 and TRBJ2-7; 7 bases match TRBD1. This CDR3 has 13 residues. Looked up from germline, CDR1 is DFQATT and CDR2 is SNEGSKA (reference sequence). J was trimmed by 3 bases and V by 6 bases; bases with no gene match: 8. The CDR3 region has the DNA TGCAGTGCCCTGGGGACAGTCAACTACGAGCAGTACTTC. It translates to CSALGTVNYEQYF.

This chain uses TRBV27 with TRBJ2-7; 9 positions match TRBD2. The DNA matches TRBJ2-4 better at its end, which makes the J call doubtful. Germline V gives CDR1 MNHEY, CDR2 SMNVEV (reference sequence). This CDR3 is 12 amino acids long. The DNA of the CDR3 is TGTGCCAGCAGCTTAGCGGGAGACATTCAGTACTTC. It translates to CASSLAGDIQYF.

The V call is TRBV6-6, the J call TRBJ1-5; TRBD1 might be the D (5 bases). CDR1 and CDR2 from the germline V gene are MNHNY and SVGAGI (reference sequence). This CDR3 region has 16 residues. Trimming took off 4 bases at V and 0 bases at J, with 13 bases between the two ends. In DNA form, the CDR3 reads TGTGCCAGCAGTTGGTCCCCAGGGAGTAGCAATCAGCCCCAGCATTTT. Translated: CASSWSPGSSNQPQHF.

The chain employs TRBV29-1 and TRBJ2-7; D gene ambiguous. Germline-derived CDR1 and CDR2 are SQVTM and ANQGSEA. The CDR3 sequence is 12 residues long. Trimming left V 0 bases short and J 1 base short, with 4 bases between. The CDR3: CSVEESSYEQYF. Here the CDR3 DNA reads TGCAGCGTTGAAGAGAGTTCCTACGAGCAGTACTTC.

This chain uses TRBV29-1 with TRBJ2-3; 9 bases map to TRBD2. The germline V gene encodes CDR1 SQVTM and CDR2 ANQGSEA. Losses at the gene ends were 4 bases for V and 0 bases for J; bases not matched to a gene: 5. This CDR3 is built from 15 residues. The CDR3 DNA reads as TGCAGCGTTGTATGGACTAGCGCTAGCACAGATACGCAGTATTTT. Translated: CSVVWTSASTDTQYF.

The rearrangement links TRBV27 to TRBJ2-1; D remains ambiguous. The CDR3 sequence is 14 residues long. Germline CDR1 MNHEY, CDR2 SMNVEV (reference sequence). V was trimmed by 0 bases and J by 3 bases, leaving 6 bases between them. Here the CDR3 reads CASSLSADYNEQFF. Here the CDR3 DNA reads TGTGCCAGCAGTTTATCGGCGGACTACAATGAGCAGTTCTTC.

The J gene is TRBJ2-5, the V gene TRBV7-2, with 8 bases lining up with TRBD1. TRBJ2-7 matches the DNA end more closely, so the J call is doubtful. CDR1 SGHTA and CDR2 FQGNSA come from the germline V gene. The CDR3 runs 15 residues. This CDR3 is CASSPDGQGSNEQYF. The DNA for the CDR3 is TGTGCCAGCAGCCCCGATGGACAGGGTAGCAACGAGCAGTACTTC.

This clonotype showed up just a few times. This chain links TRBV20-1 with TRBJ1-2; D perhaps matches TRBD1 (5 bases). CDR3 length equals 12 residues. Germline assignment: CDR1 DFQATT and CDR2 SNEGSKA (reference sequence). The V and J ends lost 4 bases and 2 bases respectively, with 8 bases between them. The CDR3 region has the DNA TGCAGTGCTACAGACAGAAACTATGGCTACACCTTC. Its protein product is CSATDRNYGYTF.

This clonotype occurred a few times. Just one base apart from a much larger clone, this may be a read error. The chain employs TRBV5-1 and TRBJ2-1; 11 bases align to TRBD2. CDR1 and CDR2 (germline): SGHRS, YFSETQ. CDR3 length: 15 amino acids. The trim removed 5 bases at V and 8 bases at J, leaving 9 bases unmatched. The CDR3, as DNA: TGCGCCAGCAGGTCGACTAGCGGGAAATCGGATGAGCAGTTCTTC. Its protein is CASRSTSGKSDEQFF.

This clonotype was counted a few times. CDR3 region: CASSLRAPLAEAYEQYF. CDR3 bases: TGTGCCAGCAGTTTAAGGGCCCCTCTAGCGGAGGCCTACGAGCAGTACTTC. The V gene is TRBV27, the J gene TRBJ2-7; 7 bases are a match to TRBD2. V was pared by 2 bases and J by 2 bases, with 12 bases of the junction left unmatched. CDR1 and CDR2 (germline): MNHEY, SMNVEV (reference sequence). The CDR3 totals 17 residues.

In DNA, the CDR3 is TGTGCCAGCAGACCCTCAGCTGCCACCGGGGAGCTGTTTTTT. Protein product: CASRPSAATGELFF. J is TRBJ2-2 and V is TRBV12-3 or TRBV12-4; D not resolved. Trimming shortened V by 6 bases and J by 4 bases, and 12 bases separated the two germline ends. The CDR3 runs to 14 residues.

V and J are TRBV7-3 and TRBJ2-1; 9 bases align to TRBD2. Germline V gene sequence: CDR1 SGHTA, CDR2 FQGTGA. V gave up 4 bases and J gave up 3 bases; unmatched junction bases: 7. There are 16 residues in the CDR3. The DNA for the CDR3 is TGTGCCAGCAGCTACGTAGCGGGAGCGTACTACAATGAGCAGTTCTTC. As protein: CASSYVAGAYYNEQFF.

As regards this clonotype: This may be a read error, as it is one base from a much larger clone. This sequence joins TRBV14 and TRBJ1-6; D is uncertain. The germline V and J ends were trimmed by 1 base and 6 bases, with 10 bases remaining between them. The CDR3 spans 15 residues. Germline V gene sequence: CDR1 SGHDN, CDR2 FVKESK. CDR3 in amino acids: CASSQGIQTNSPLHF. CDR3 coding DNA: TGTGCCAGCAGCCAAGGAATACAGACTAATTCACCCCTCCACTTT. Combining the CDR3 with reference TRBV14 and TRBJ1-6 gives the whole variable domain EAGVTQFPSHSVIEKGQTVTLRCDPISGHDNLYWYRRVMGKEIKFLLHFVKESKQDESGMPNNRFLAERTGGTYSTLKVQPAELEDSGVYFCASSQGIQTNSPLHFGNGTRLTVT.

This clonotype turned up a few times. The chain carries TRBV28 and TRBJ2-7, with TRBD2 as a possible D gene (5 bases). The V gene lost 3 bases and the J gene lost 2 bases, with 14 bases spanning the gap. The CDR3 covers 15 residues. Germline lookup yields CDR1 MDHEN and CDR2 SYDVKM. The CDR3 DNA reads as TGTGCCAGCAGTTTGGAGGAAGGCTTCACCTACGAGCAGTACTTC. Amino acids: CASSLEEGFTYEQYF.

The chain combines TRBV7-6 with TRBJ2-1; D uncertain. The length of the CDR3 is 15 residues. Germline V gene lookup returns CDR1 SGHVS and CDR2 FNYEAQ. Between the trimmed V and J ends, which lost 1 base and 7 bases, there was a span of 14 bases. Here the CDR3 reads CASSLGSRKYNEQFF. In DNA form, the CDR3 reads TGTGCCAGCAGCTTAGGCTCTAGGAAATATAATGAGCAGTTCTTC.

For this clonotype: One end of the junction fails to match germline, which may point to a read error. The chain carries TRBV27 and TRBJ2-5; D is undetermined. The germline CDR1 and CDR2 sequences are MNHEY and SMNVEV (reference sequence). The CDR3 covers 14 residues. CDR3 amino acids: CAGSFHGPQETQYF. Here the CDR3 DNA reads TGTGCCGGCAGTTTTCACGGACCCCAAGAGACCCAGTACTTC.

This clonotype has more than one count but fewer than ten. The chain carries TRBV20-1 and TRBJ2-7; TRBD2 matches 9 bases. The CDR3 is 12 residues long. The germline V gene has CDR1 DFQATT and CDR2 SNEGSKA (reference sequence). In DNA, the CDR3 is TGCAGGCCTGTAGCGGGAGTAAACGAGCAGTACTTC. Amino acid sequence: CRPVAGVNEQYF.

The chain combines TRBV20-1 with TRBJ2-3; possible D gene TRBD2, 6 bases. CDR3 length equals 15 residues. V shed 5 bases and J shed 4 bases, with 19 bases lying between them. Germline CDR1 DFQATT, CDR2 SNEGSKA (reference sequence). CDR3: CSAGSRGSRSDTQYF. The CDR3 DNA follows: TGCAGTGCTGGAAGTCGGGGGAGTAGGTCAGATACGCAGTATTTT.

This clonotype was detected only a few times. The rearrangement joins TRBV18 to TRBJ2-1; D gene unclear. Germline V gene data show CDR1 as KGHSH and CDR2 as LQKENI. CDR3 length: 15 residues. The ends were cut back, 1 base at V and 6 bases at J, with 13 bases in the middle. The CDR3 DNA sequence: TGTGCCAGCTCACCACGGCCTAGGCAGAGCAATGAGCAGTTCTTC. Translation gives CASSPRPRQSNEQFF.

This chain connects TRBV7-2 to TRBJ2-7, with TRBD2 identical over 7 bases. V gave up 5 bases and J gave up 0 bases; unmatched junction bases: 7. CDR3 size: 15 residues. In germline, CDR1 is SGHTA, CDR2 FQGNSA. CDR3 loop: CASSPSRESSYEQYF. The CDR3 nucleotides are TGTGCCAGCAGCCCCTCGCGGGAGAGCTCCTACGAGCAGTACTTC.

This clonotype was seen just once. One end of the junction is discordant with germline, which a read error may explain. CDR3 protein: CASGLPTGWSGELFF. As DNA, the CDR3 is TGTGCCAGCGGCTTACCGACAGGGTGGTCCGGGGAGCTGTTTTTT. The chain combines TRBV7-2 with TRBJ2-2, with TRBD1 matching 7 bases. CDR1 is SGHTA and CDR2 is FQGNSA in the germline V gene. The CDR3 runs 15 residues.